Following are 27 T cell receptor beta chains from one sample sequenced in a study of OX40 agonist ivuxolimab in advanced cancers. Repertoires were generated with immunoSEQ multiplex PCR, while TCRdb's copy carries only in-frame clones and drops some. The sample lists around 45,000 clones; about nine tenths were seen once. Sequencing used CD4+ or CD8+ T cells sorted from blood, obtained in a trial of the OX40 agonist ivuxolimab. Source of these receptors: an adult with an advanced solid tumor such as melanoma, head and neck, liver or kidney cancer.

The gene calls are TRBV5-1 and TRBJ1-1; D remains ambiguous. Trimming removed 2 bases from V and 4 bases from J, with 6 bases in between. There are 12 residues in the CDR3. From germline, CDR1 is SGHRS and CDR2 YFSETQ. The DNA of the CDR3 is TGCGCCAGCAGCTTACGGGGCACTGAAGCTTTCTTT. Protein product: CASSLRGTEAFF.

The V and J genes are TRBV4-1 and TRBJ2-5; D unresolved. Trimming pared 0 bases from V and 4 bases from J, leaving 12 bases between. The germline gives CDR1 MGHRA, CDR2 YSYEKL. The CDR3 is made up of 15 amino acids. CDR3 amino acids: CASSQEFRATETQYF. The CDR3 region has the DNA TGCGCCAGCAGCCAAGAATTCCGGGCCACAGAGACCCAGTACTTC.

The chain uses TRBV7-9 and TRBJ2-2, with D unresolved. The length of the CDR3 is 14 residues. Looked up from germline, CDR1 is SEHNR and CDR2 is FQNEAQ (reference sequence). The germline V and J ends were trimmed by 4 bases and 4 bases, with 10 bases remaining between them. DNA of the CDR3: TGTGCCAGCAGCTCCACTCTTGGCACCGGGGAGCTGTTTTTT. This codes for CASSSTLGTGELFF.

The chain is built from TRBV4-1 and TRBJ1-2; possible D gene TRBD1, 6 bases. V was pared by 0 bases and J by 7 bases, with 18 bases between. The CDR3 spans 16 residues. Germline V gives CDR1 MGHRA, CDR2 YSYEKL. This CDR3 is CASSQDHRSGDGGYTF. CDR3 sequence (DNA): TGCGCCAGCAGCCAAGACCACCGCTCAGGGGATGGTGGCTACACCTTC.

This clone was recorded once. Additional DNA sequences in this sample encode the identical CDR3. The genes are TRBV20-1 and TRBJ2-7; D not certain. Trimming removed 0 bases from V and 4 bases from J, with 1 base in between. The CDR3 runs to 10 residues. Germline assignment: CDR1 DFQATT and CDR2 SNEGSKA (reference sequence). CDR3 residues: CSAREYEQYF. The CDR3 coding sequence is TGCAGTGCTAGAGAGTACGAGCAGTACTTC.

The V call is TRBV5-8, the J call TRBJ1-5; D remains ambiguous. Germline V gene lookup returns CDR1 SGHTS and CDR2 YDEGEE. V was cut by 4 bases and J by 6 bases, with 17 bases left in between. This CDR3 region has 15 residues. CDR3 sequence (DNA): TGTGCCAGCAGCCTAAACCGGGTCAGGAGTCAGCCCCAGCATTTT. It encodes CASSLNRVRSQPQHF.

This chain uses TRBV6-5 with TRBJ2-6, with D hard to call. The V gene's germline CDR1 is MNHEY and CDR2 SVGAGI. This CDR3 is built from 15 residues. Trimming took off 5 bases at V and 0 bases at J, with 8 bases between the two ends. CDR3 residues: CASSRSLSGANVLTF. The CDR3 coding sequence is TGTGCCAGCAGTAGGTCCCTCTCTGGGGCCAACGTCCTGACTTTC.

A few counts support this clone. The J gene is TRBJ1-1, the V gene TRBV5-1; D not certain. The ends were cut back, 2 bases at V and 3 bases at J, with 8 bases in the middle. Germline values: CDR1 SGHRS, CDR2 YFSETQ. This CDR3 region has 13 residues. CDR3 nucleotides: TGCGCCAGCAGCTTCGGAATTGACACTGAAGCTTTCTTT. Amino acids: CASSFGIDTEAFF.

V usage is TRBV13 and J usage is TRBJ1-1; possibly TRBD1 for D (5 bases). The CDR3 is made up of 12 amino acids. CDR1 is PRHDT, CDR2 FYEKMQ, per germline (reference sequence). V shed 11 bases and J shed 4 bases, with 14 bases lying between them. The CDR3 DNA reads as TGTGCCGGAAGAAGGGGTAGCACTGAAGCTTTCTTT. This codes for CAGRRGSTEAFF.

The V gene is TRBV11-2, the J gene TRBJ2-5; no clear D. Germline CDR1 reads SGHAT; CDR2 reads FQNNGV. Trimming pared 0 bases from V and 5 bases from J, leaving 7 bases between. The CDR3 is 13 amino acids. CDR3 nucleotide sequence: TGTGCCAGCAGCTTAGAGGCGGCGGAGACCCAGTACTTC. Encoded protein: CASSLEAAETQYF. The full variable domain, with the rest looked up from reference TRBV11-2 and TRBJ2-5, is EAGVAQSPRYKIIEKRQSVAFWCNPISGHATLYWYQQILGQGPKLLIQFQNNGVVDDSQLPKDRFSAERLKGVDSTLKIQPAKLEDSAVYLCASSLEAAETQYFGPGTRLLVL.

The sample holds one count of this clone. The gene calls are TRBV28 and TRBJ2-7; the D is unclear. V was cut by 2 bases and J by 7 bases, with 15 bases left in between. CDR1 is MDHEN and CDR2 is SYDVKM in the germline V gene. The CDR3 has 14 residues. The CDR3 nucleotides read TGTGCCAGCAGTTTACCCTACAACCGGCTGGAGCAGTACTTC. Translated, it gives CASSLPYNRLEQYF.

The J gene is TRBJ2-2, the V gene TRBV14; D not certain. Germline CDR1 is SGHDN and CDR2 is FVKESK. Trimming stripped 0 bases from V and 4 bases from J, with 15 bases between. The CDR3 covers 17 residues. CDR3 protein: CASSQELLAGSTGELFF. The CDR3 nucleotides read TGTGCCAGCAGCCAAGAATTATTAGCAGGCTCCACCGGGGAGCTGTTTTTT.

The CDR3 bases are TGCAGCGTTGAACAATATGGCTACACCTTC. Its protein is CSVEQYGYTF. The rearrangement uses TRBV29-1 and TRBJ1-2; D is uncertain. Per germline, CDR1 SQVTM and CDR2 ANQGSEA. There are 10 residues in the CDR3. Trimming stripped 2 bases from V and 5 bases from J, with 3 bases between.

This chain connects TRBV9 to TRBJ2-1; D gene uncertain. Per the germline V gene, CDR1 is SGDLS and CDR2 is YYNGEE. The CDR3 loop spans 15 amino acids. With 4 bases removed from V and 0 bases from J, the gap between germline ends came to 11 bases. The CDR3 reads CASSPTGPSYNEQFF. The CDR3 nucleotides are TGTGCCAGCAGCCCCACGGGCCCCTCCTACAATGAGCAGTTCTTC.

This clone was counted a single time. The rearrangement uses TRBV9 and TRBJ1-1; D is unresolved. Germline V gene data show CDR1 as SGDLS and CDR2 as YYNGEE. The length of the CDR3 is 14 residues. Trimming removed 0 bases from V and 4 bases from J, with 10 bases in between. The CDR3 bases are TGTGCCAGCAGCGTAGACGGGTTGGGCACTGAAGCTTTCTTT. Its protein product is CASSVDGLGTEAFF.

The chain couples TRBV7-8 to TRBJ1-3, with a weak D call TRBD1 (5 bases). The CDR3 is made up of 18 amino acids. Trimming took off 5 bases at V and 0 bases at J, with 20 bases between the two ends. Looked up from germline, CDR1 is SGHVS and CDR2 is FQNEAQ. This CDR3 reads CASSATPPRDRSGNTIYF. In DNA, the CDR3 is TGTGCCAGCAGCGCAACACCCCCCAGGGACCGCTCTGGAAACACCATATATTTT. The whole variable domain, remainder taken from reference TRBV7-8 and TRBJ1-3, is GAGVSQSPRYKVAKRGQDVALRCDPISGHVSLFWYQQALGQGPEFLTYFQNEAQLDKSGLPSDRFFAERPEGSVSTLKIQRTQQEDSAVYLCASSATPPRDRSGNTIYFGEGSWLTVV.

DNA for the CDR3: TGTGCCAGCAGCGTAACCGGGTCCTATGGCTACACCTTC. Encoded protein: CASSVTGSYGYTF. The chain employs TRBV7-6 and TRBJ1-2; D uncertain. CDR3 length: 13 residues. Per germline, CDR1 SGHVS and CDR2 FNYEAQ. V lost 5 bases and J 4 bases, leaving 11 bases between the germline ends.

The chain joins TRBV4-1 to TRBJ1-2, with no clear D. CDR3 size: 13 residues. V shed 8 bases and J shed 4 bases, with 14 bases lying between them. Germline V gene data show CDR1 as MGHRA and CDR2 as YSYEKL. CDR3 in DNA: TGCGCCAGCCAAGGGAGACCTCTCTATGGCTACACCTTC. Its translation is CASQGRPLYGYTF.

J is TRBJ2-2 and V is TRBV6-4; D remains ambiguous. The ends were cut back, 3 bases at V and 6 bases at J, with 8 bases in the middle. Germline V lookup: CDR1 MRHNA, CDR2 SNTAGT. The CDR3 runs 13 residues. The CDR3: CASSESGAGELFF. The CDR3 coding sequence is TGTGCCAGCAGTGAGTCAGGAGCCGGGGAGCTGTTTTTT.

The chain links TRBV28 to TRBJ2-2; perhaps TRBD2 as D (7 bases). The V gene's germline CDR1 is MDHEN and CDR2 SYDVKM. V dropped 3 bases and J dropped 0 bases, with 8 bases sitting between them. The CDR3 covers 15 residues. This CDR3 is CASSFGGPNTGELFF. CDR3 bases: TGTGCCAGCAGTTTCGGGGGGCCGAACACCGGGGAGCTGTTTTTT.

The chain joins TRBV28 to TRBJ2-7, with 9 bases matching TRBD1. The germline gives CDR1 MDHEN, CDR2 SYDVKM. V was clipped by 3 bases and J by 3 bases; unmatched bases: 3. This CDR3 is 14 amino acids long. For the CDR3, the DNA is TGTGCCAGCAGTTTGGGACAGGGTGGCTACGAGCAGTACTTC. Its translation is CASSLGQGGYEQYF. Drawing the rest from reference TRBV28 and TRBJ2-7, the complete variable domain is DVKVTQSSRYLVKRTGEKVFLECVQDMDHENMFWYRQDPGLGLRLIYFSYDVKMKEKGDIPEGYSVSREKKERFSLILESASTNQTSMYLCASSLGQGGYEQYFGPGTRLTVT.

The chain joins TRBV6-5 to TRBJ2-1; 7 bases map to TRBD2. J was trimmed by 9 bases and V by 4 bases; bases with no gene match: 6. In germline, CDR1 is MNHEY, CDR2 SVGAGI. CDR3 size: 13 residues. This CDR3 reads CASSFSTSSEQFF. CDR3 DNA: TGTGCCAGCAGTTTCTCGACTAGCTCTGAGCAGTTCTTC.

CDR3 amino acids: CASSLVLGQGLNTEAFF. The CDR3 DNA is TGTGCCAGCAGCTTGGTCCTAGGACAGGGATTGAACACTGAAGCTTTCTTT. The chain uses TRBV5-6 and TRBJ1-1; TRBD1 matches 8 bases. Trimming removed 0 bases from V and 0 bases from J; junction bases left unmatched: 7. This CDR3 has 17 amino acids. Germline lookup yields CDR1 SGHDT and CDR2 YYEEEE.

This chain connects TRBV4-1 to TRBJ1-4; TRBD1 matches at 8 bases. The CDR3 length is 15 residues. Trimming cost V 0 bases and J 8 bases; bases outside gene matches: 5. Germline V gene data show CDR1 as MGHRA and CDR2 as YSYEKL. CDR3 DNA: TGCGCCAGCAGCCAAGAATGGGGACAGGTGGAAAAACTGTTTTTT. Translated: CASSQEWGQVEKLFF.

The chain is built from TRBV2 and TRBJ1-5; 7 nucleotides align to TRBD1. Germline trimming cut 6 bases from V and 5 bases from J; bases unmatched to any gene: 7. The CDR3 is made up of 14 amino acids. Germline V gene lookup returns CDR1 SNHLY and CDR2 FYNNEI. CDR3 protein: CASRFTGADQPQHF. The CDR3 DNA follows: TGTGCCAGCAGATTTACAGGGGCGGATCAGCCCCAGCATTTT.

The CDR3 region is CASSFFPDSSGEQYF. In DNA form, the CDR3 reads TGTGCCAGCAGCTTTTTCCCGGACTCCTCTGGGGAGCAGTACTTC. The chain combines TRBV7-8 with TRBJ2-7; D might be TRBD2 (5 bases). Germline V gene sequence: CDR1 SGHVS, CDR2 FQNEAQ. This CDR3 has 15 amino acids. The V end was cut by 3 bases, the J end by 7 bases, with 19 bases between.

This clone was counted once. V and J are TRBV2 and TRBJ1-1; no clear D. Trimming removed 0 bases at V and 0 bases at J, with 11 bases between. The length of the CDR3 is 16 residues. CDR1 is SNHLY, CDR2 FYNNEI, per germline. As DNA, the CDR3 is TGTGCCAGCAGTGAAGCTCCCCTGGTTGTGAACACTGAAGCTTTCTTT. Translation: CASSEAPLVVNTEAFF.